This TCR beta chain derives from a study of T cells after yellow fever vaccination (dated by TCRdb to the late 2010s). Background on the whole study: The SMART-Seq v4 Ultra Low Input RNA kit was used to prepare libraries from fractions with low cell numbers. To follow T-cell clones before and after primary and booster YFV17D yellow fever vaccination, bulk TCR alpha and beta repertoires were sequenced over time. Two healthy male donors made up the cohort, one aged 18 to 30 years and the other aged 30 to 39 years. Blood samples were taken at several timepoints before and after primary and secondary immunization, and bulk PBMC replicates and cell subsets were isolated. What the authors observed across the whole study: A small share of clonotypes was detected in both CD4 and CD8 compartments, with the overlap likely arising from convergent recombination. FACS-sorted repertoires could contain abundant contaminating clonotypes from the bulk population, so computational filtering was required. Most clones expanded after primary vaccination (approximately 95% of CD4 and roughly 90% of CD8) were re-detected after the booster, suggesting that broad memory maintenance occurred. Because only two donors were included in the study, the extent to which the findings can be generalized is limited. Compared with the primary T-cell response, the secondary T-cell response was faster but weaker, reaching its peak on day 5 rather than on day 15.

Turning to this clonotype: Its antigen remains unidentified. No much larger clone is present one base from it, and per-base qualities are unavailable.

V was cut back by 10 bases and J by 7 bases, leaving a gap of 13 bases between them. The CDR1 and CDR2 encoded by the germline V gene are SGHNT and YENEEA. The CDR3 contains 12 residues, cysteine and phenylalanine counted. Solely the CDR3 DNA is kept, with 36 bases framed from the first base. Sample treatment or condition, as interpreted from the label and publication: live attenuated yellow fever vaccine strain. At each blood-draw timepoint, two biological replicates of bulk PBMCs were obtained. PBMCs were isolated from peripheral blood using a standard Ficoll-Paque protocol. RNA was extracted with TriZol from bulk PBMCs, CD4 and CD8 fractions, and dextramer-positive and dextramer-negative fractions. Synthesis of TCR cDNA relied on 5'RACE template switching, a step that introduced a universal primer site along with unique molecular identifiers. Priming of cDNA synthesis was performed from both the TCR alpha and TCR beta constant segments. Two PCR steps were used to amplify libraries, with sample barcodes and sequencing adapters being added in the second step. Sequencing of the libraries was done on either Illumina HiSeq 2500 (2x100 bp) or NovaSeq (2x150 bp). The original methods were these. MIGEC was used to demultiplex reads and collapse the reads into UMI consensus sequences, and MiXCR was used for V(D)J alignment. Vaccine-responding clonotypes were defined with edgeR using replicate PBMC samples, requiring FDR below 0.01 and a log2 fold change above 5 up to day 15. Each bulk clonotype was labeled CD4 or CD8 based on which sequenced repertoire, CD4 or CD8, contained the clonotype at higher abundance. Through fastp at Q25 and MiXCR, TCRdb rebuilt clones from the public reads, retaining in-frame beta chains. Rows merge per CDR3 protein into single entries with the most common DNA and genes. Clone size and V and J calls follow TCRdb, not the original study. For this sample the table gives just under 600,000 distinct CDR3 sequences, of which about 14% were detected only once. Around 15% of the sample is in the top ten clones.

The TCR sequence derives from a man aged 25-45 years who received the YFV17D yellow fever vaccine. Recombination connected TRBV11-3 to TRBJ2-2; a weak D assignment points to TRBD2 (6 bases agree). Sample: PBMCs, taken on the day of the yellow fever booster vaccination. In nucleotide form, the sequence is TGTGCCACCTCCTCTAGCGACGGGGAGCTGTTTTTT. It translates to CATSSSDGELFF.